This TCR beta chain stems from a study of CD8 T cells in Susac syndrome. With random hexamers, reverse transcription was performed on about 0.5 to 1 ug of RNA. MiXCR, run by TCRdb on the immunoSEQ multiplex PCR reads, gives a single entry per CDR3 protein. The repertoire holds about 130,000 distinct CDR3 sequences, with over 85% as singletons. The J segment lost 0 bases and the V segment lost 1 base, leaving 2 bases of the junction unmatched. The CDR3 totals 15 residues. CDR1 and CDR2 (germline): LGHNA, YSLEER. This receptor was identified in a human donor with Susac syndrome. Sequencing was carried out using CD8+ T cells from PBMCs. The chain employs TRBV4-3 and TRBJ1-1, with 7 bases lining up with TRBD1. The CDR3 DNA reads as TGCGCCAGCAGCCAAGGTCAGGGGGTGAACACTGAAGCTTTCTTT. Its protein product is CASSQGQGVNTEAFF.